This T cell receptor (beta chain) was identified during a study of blood T cell repertoires in COVID-19. The ends lost 0 bases at V and 5 bases at J; junction bases unmatched: 8. The germline gives CDR1 LGHDT, CDR2 YNNKEL (reference sequence). The CDR3 is 17 amino acids. Study processing details: Nucleated cell counts were estimated from reference gene primer amplification. This table comes from immunoSEQ multiplex PCR, and its TCRdb copy is limited to in-frame clones, with some not included. D and trimming come from the DNA, and the V and J calls and clone size come from that table. Among approximately 160,000 clones listed, roughly 80% were seen once. Cohorts were assigned according to the clinical history that participants reported. Recovered status in Cohort 3 required two negative PCRs, clearance, or symptom resolution.

Sequencing was carried out using PBMCs or T cells enriched from blood (not recorded which). The receptor's source is a woman in her forties or fifties who had recovered from COVID-19. The gene calls are TRBV3-1 (or the pseudogene TRBV3-2) and TRBJ2-1; 9 positions match TRBD2. CDR3 protein: CASSQDTASGVNNEQFF. The CDR3 region has the DNA TGTGCCAGCAGCCAAGATACAGCTAGCGGGGTGAACAATGAGCAGTTCTTC.